This T cell receptor beta chain was observed in a study of blood T cell repertoires in COVID-19. Overall study context: The cDNA or gDNA used as material had been derived from T cells, B-cell-depleted T cells, or PBMCs.

Libraries were prepared by immunoSEQ multiplex PCR; TCRdb keeps only in-frame clonotypes and omits some of them. The repertoire holds about 210,000 clones, with roughly 85% as singletons. This CDR3 region has 15 residues. Trimming took 7 bases from V and 0 from J, leaving 12 bases between them. Per germline, CDR1 MNHEY and CDR2 SMNVEV (reference sequence). The chain couples TRBV27 to TRBJ1-4, with a weak D call TRBD1 (5 bases). This TCR came from a woman aged 40 to 50 with active or convalescent COVID-19. Sequenced material: peripheral blood. The CDR3 sequence is CASKGTPATNEKLFF. For the CDR3, the DNA is TGTGCCAGCAAGGGGACTCCCGCAACTAATGAAAAACTGTTTTTT.